Listed here are 12 T cell receptor beta chains from one sample, sequenced in a study of blood T cell repertoires in COVID-19. Assay used: immunoSEQ multiplex PCR; TCRdb lists only in-frame clones, some missing. The data hold about 97,000 clones, with 84% observed a single time. What was sequenced was peripheral blood. These receptors came from a man aged 35 to 55 with active or convalescent COVID-19.

V usage is TRBV6-6 and J usage is TRBJ2-2; TRBD2 agrees at 8 bases. Germline CDR1 is MNHNY and CDR2 is SVGAGI (reference sequence). The ends lost 6 bases at V and 1 base at J; junction bases unmatched: 7. The CDR3 length is 16 residues. For the CDR3, the DNA is TGTGCCAGCAGCCCGACCCTAGCGGGGAACACCGGGGAGCTGTTTTTT. This translates into CASSPTLAGNTGELFF.

The DNA of the CDR3 is TGTGCCACCCGAGGTAGGAATGGCTACACCTTC. It encodes CATRGRNGYTF. V usage is TRBV12-3 or TRBV12-4 and J usage is TRBJ1-2; D remains unclear. CDR3 size: 11 residues. V was pared by 10 bases and J by 6 bases, with 12 bases between.

V usage is TRBV6-5 and J usage is TRBJ2-7, with D perhaps TRBD2 (5 bases). Germline loops: CDR1 MNHEY, CDR2 SVGAGI. The CDR3 sequence is 14 residues long. V lost 7 bases to trimming and J lost 0 bases, with 13 bases between them. The CDR3 here is CASTRGPRSYEQYF. CDR3 bases: TGTGCCAGCACCCGCGGGCCTCGCTCCTACGAGCAGTACTTC.

J is TRBJ2-2 and V is TRBV18; the match to TRBD1 covers 8 bases. Per the germline V gene, CDR1 is KGHSH and CDR2 is LQKENI. There are 15 residues in the CDR3. With 2 bases clipped from V and 8 bases from J, the junction kept 7 bases outside the gene matches. CDR3 in DNA: TGTGCCAGCTCACCAGGACAGGGAGCTTATGGGGAGCTGTTTTTT. It encodes CASSPGQGAYGELFF.

The V gene is TRBV19, the J gene TRBJ2-1; 7 positions match TRBD1. This CDR3 spans 13 amino acids. The germline V gene has CDR1 LNHDA and CDR2 SQIVND (reference sequence). J lost 7 bases, V lost 5 bases, and 5 bases had no gene match. CDR3 bases: TGTGCCAGTAGTTCGACAGGGCGGAATGAGCAGTTCTTC. It translates to CASSSTGRNEQFF.

The rearrangement links TRBV29-1 to TRBJ1-2; D not certain. The germline V gene encodes CDR1 SQVTM and CDR2 ANQGSEA. There are 15 residues in the CDR3. Between the trimmed V and J ends, which lost 4 bases and 2 bases, there was a span of 17 bases. As DNA, the CDR3 is TGCAGCGTTGCGGTTTCCCGACCCGGGAACTATGGCTACACCTTC. Translation gives CSVAVSRPGNYGYTF.

This chain joins TRBV27 and TRBJ2-2; 7 positions agree with TRBD1. Germline lookup yields CDR1 MNHEY and CDR2 SMNVEV (reference sequence). This CDR3 has 15 amino acids. The junction had 1 base not matched to a gene; V was cut back by 2 bases and J by 1 base. The chain's CDR3 is CASSLGTVNTGELFF. In DNA form, the CDR3 reads TGTGCCAGCAGTTTAGGGACAGTGAACACCGGGGAGCTGTTTTTT.

Only one count was recorded for this clone. V is TRBV29-1 and J is TRBJ1-1; TRBD1 might be the D (6 bases). Germline CDR1 is SQVTM and CDR2 is ANQGSEA. Trimming took 7 bases from V and 1 from J, leaving 13 bases between them. This CDR3 has 13 residues. CDR3: CSADTGWNTEAFF. As DNA, the CDR3 is TGCAGCGCCGATACAGGGTGGAACACTGAAGCTTTCTTT.

The chain recombines TRBV18 with TRBJ1-1; perhaps TRBD1 as D (5 bases). Germline lookup yields CDR1 KGHSH and CDR2 LQKENI. V was pared by 3 bases and J by 2 bases, with 10 bases between. The CDR3 extends over 14 amino acids. The CDR3 loop reads CASSPTGGNTEAFF. Written as DNA, the CDR3 is TGTGCCAGCTCACCCACCGGGGGAAACACTGAAGCTTTCTTT.

The rearrangement links TRBV9 to TRBJ1-5; tentatively, D is TRBD1 (5 bases). Trimming removed 0 bases from V and 5 bases from J, with 12 bases in between. The germline V gene encodes CDR1 SGDLS and CDR2 YYNGEE. The CDR3 length is 15 residues. This chain's CDR3 is CASSVDGAGYQPQHF. For the CDR3, the DNA is TGTGCCAGCAGCGTAGATGGGGCAGGGTATCAGCCCCAGCATTTT.

The chain has TRBV3-1 (or the pseudogene TRBV3-2) and TRBJ2-7, with a tentative D call TRBD1 (6 bases). Germline CDR1 and CDR2: LGHDT and YNNKEL (reference sequence). Trimming stripped 1 base from V and 2 bases from J, with 12 bases between. The CDR3 consists of 15 residues. The CDR3 region is CASSQATGWAYEQYF. DNA for the CDR3: TGTGCCAGCAGCCAAGCAACAGGGTGGGCCTACGAGCAGTACTTC.

This chain links TRBV6-5 with TRBJ1-5; TRBD1 might be the D (5 bases). The germline V gene has CDR1 MNHEY and CDR2 SVGAGI. The ends were cut back, 6 bases at V and 4 bases at J, with 10 bases in the middle. This CDR3 region has 13 residues. DNA for the CDR3: TGTGCCAGCAGACAGGTAGTTAATCAGCCCCAGCATTTT. It codes for CASRQVVNQPQHF.